Below, 7 T cell receptor beta chains from the same sample are listed, as sequenced in a study of blood T cell repertoires in COVID-19. TCRdb's table, derived via immunoSEQ multiplex PCR, lists solely in-frame clones and lacks some. The sample shows 150,000 to 200,000 clones, more than 70% of them seen only once. Sequencing was performed on PBMCs or T cells enriched from blood (not recorded which). The receptors here all came from a middle-aged man who had recovered from COVID-19.

The chain has TRBV7-6 and TRBJ1-4; weak D call: TRBD1 (5 bases). The germline V and J ends were trimmed by 3 bases and 8 bases, with 13 bases remaining between them. The germline V gene has CDR1 SGHVS and CDR2 FNYEAQ. The CDR3 is 14 amino acids. In DNA form, the CDR3 reads TGTGCCAGCAGCTTGGGGACGGGAGGGGAAAAACTGTTTTTT. Its protein product is CASSLGTGGEKLFF.

This rearrangement joins TRBV27 to TRBJ1-2; D is possibly TRBD1 (5 bases). CDR1 and CDR2 from the germline V gene are MNHEY and SMNVEV (reference sequence). CDR3 size: 14 residues. V lost 4 bases and J lost 5, with 14 bases in between. CDR3 protein: CASSYSPGKYGYTF. For the CDR3, the DNA is TGTGCCAGCAGTTATTCCCCAGGGAAGTATGGCTACACCTTC.

The chain joins TRBV13 to TRBJ1-1, with 7 bases matching TRBD1. CDR1 PRHDT and CDR2 FYEKMQ come from the germline V gene (reference sequence). The CDR3 loop spans 13 amino acids. Trimming cost V 5 bases and J 8 bases; bases outside gene matches: 8. CDR3 nucleotides: TGTGCCAGCAGCAAGGACAGGATGGGGGAAGCTTTCTTT. Encoded protein: CASSKDRMGEAFF.

Here the CDR3 reads CASSPRQGGGYTF. CDR3 coding DNA: TGCGCCAGCAGCCCCCGACAGGGGGGTGGCTACACCTTC. The J gene is TRBJ1-2, the V gene TRBV4-1; 9 positions agree with TRBD1. V shed 4 bases, J shed 7 bases, and the junction held 4 bases outside the gene matches. Per the germline V gene, CDR1 is MGHRA and CDR2 is YSYEKL. CDR3 length: 13 amino acids.

The chain recombines TRBV3-1 (or the pseudogene TRBV3-2) with TRBJ1-4; the match to TRBD1 covers 8 bases. Germline V gene data show CDR1 as LGHDT and CDR2 as YNNKEL (reference sequence). J was trimmed by 6 bases and V by 1 base; bases with no gene match: 7. The CDR3 consists of 16 residues. CDR3 residues: CASSQAFDRGDEKLFF. CDR3 in DNA: TGTGCCAGCAGCCAAGCCTTTGACAGGGGAGATGAAAAACTGTTTTTT.

The chain joins TRBV5-4 to TRBJ2-7, with 12 bases lining up with TRBD2. Germline V gene sequence: CDR1 SGHNT, CDR2 YYREEE (reference sequence). The V and J ends lost 4 bases and 1 base, in that order; junction bases with no gene match: 3. The CDR3 covers 15 residues. This CDR3 reads CASSRGTSGSYEQYF. The DNA of the CDR3 is TGTGCCAGCAGCCGGGGGACTAGCGGGTCCTACGAGCAGTACTTC.

In its sample, this clone was seen once. The chain has TRBV5-6 and TRBJ1-4; TRBD1 aligns across 9 bases. The V gene end was trimmed by 4 bases and the J gene end by 10 bases; junction bases not matched to a gene: 11. The CDR3 runs 15 residues. Germline V gene lookup returns CDR1 SGHDT and CDR2 YYEEEE. The CDR3: CASSQRDRVGGKLFF. CDR3 sequence (DNA): TGTGCCAGCAGCCAACGGGACAGGGTGGGGGGAAAACTGTTTTTT.